This T cell receptor beta chain appears in the sequencing data of a study of T cell responses to AZD1222 COVID-19 vaccine. Study-wide results and caveats: Only 6 or 7 people who got AZD1222 tested seropositive at baseline. Repertoire sampling happened only post peak T cell response.

Assay used: immunoSEQ multiplex PCR; TCRdb lists only in-frame clones, some missing. The table lists over 130,000 clones, around 90% of them singletons. CDR3 size: 14 residues. Trimming removed 6 bases at V and 0 bases at J, with 15 bases between. The germline CDR1 and CDR2 sequences are SQVTM and ANQGSEA. On this clone itself: What it binds is unknown.

The material sequenced was peripheral blood, taken 28 days after the second AZD1222 dose. This chain connects TRBV29-1 to TRBJ2-7, with D perhaps TRBD1 (6 bases). This receptor was taken from an adult who received the AZD1222 COVID-19 vaccine. The CDR3 DNA reads as TGCAGCGTAGCATTTGGGACAACCTCCTACGAGCAGTACTTC. It codes for CSVAFGTTSYEQYF.